The source of this T cell receptor (beta chain) is a study of OX40 agonist ivuxolimab in advanced cancers. Assay used: immunoSEQ multiplex PCR; TCRdb lists only in-frame clones, some missing. Here the sample spans about 66,000 clones, around 89% being singletons. Trimming stripped 2 bases from V and 5 bases from J, with 7 bases between. There are 13 residues in the CDR3. CDR1 and CDR2 from the germline V gene are MNHEY and SMNVEV (reference sequence). The sample consisted of CD4+ or CD8+ T cells sorted from blood, taken in a trial of the OX40 agonist ivuxolimab. The chain links TRBV27 to TRBJ2-1, with D possibly TRBD2 on 5 matching bases. The sequence was collected from an adult with an advanced solid tumor such as melanoma, head and neck, liver or kidney cancer. The CDR3 reads CASSLAGNNEQFF. CDR3 DNA: TGTGCCAGCAGTTTAGCCGGGAACAATGAGCAGTTCTTC.